These 11 T cell receptor beta chains originate from one sample sequenced in a study of T cells in localized non-small cell lung cancer. This table comes from immunoSEQ multiplex PCR, and its TCRdb copy is limited to in-frame clones, with some not included. The top ten clones hold around 4% of a sample with tens of thousands of clones, about 90% of them seen once. Source: peripheral blood mononuclear cells, taken before any cancer treatment. The receptors stem from a woman aged 35 to 70 with stage III lung adenocarcinoma.

The J gene is TRBJ1-3, the V gene TRBV10-2, with D uncertain. The CDR3 runs to 15 residues. Looked up from germline, CDR1 is WSHSY and CDR2 is SAAADI. The ends were cut back, 2 bases at V and 0 bases at J, with 8 bases in the middle. In DNA, the CDR3 is TGCGCCAGCAGTGAGATCGAATCCTCTGGAAACACCATATATTTT. Residues: CASSEIESSGNTIYF.

The V call is TRBV18, the J call TRBJ1-2; D might be TRBD1 (5 bases). In germline, CDR1 is KGHSH, CDR2 LQKENI. V was pared by 2 bases and J by 3 bases, with 10 bases between. There are 14 residues in the CDR3. As DNA, the CDR3 is TGTGCCAGCTCACCAACGGGGGAAGACTATGGCTACACCTTC. Translating gives CASSPTGEDYGYTF.

This chain joins TRBV4-1 and TRBJ2-5; tentatively, D is TRBD1 or TRBD2 (5 bases each). The CDR3 spans 13 residues. Trimming took 4 bases from V and 1 from J, leaving 7 bases between them. The V gene's germline CDR1 is MGHRA and CDR2 YSYEKL. The CDR3 is CASSPGPQETQYF. The DNA of the CDR3 is TGCGCCAGCAGCCCGGGACCCCAAGAGACCCAGTACTTC.

The chain combines TRBV4-1 with TRBJ2-1; D ambiguous. Trimming shortened V by 3 bases and J by 7 bases, and 13 bases separated the two germline ends. The length of the CDR3 is 14 residues. Germline V CDR1 and CDR2: MGHRA, YSYEKL. The CDR3 reads CASSQFTSWNEQFF. The CDR3, as DNA: TGCGCCAGCAGCCAGTTTACAAGCTGGAATGAGCAGTTCTTC.

In its sample, this clone was seen once. The genes are TRBV4-1 and TRBJ1-1; 10 bases map to TRBD1. Germline-derived CDR1 and CDR2 are MGHRA and YSYEKL. J gave up 1 base and V 4 bases, and 3 bases lay outside the gene matches. CDR3 length equals 15 residues. The chain's CDR3 is CASSRDRGANTEAFF. CDR3 sequence (DNA): TGCGCCAGCAGCCGGGACAGGGGTGCGAACACTGAAGCTTTCTTT.

The gene calls are TRBV10-1 and TRBJ2-1; 8 bases agree with TRBD2. Germline V gives CDR1 WNHNN, CDR2 SYGVQD (reference sequence). This CDR3 has 15 residues. V shed 2 bases and J 8 bases; nucleotides not matched to a gene: 8. CDR3 coding DNA: TGCGCCAGCAGTGAGGGGCTAGCGGGTTTTGATGAGCAGTTCTTC. The encoded protein is CASSEGLAGFDEQFF.

The chain couples TRBV5-1 to TRBJ2-5; 7 bases line up with TRBD1. This CDR3 has 14 amino acids. Germline trimming cut 0 bases from V and 3 bases from J; bases unmatched to any gene: 2. The germline CDR1 and CDR2 sequences are SGHRS and YFSETQ. The CDR3 protein is CASSLGDREETQYF. The DNA of the CDR3 is TGCGCCAGCAGCTTGGGAGACAGGGAAGAGACCCAGTACTTC.

The rearrangement joins TRBV5-1 to TRBJ2-7; 13 nucleotides agree with TRBD2. The CDR3 extends over 17 amino acids. Germline V lookup: CDR1 SGHRS, CDR2 YFSETQ. V trimming: 4 bases; J trimming: 2 bases; junction bases outside the gene matches: 9. In nucleotides, the CDR3 is TGCGCCAGCAGCGCGGGACTAGCGGGAAGTAGGGCCTACGAGCAGTACTTC. Protein product: CASSAGLAGSRAYEQYF.

The rearrangement joins TRBV29-1 to TRBJ2-3; TRBD1 aligns across 11 bases. The CDR3 runs to 15 residues. V was pared by 4 bases and J by 3 bases, with 6 bases of the junction left unmatched. CDR1 is SQVTM and CDR2 is ANQGSEA in the germline V gene. CDR3 DNA sequence: TGCAGCGTTGGGGGTGGACAGGGGGCAACAGATACGCAGTATTTT. This encodes CSVGGGQGATDTQYF.

In nucleotides, the CDR3 is TGTGCCAGCACTCACCCTGAGGCGGAATTCCGGGACATTCAGTACTTC. Protein sequence: CASTHPEAEFRDIQYF. The chain is built from TRBV28 and TRBJ2-4; D is unresolved. CDR3 size: 16 residues. V was trimmed by 7 bases and J by 8 bases, leaving 24 bases between them. Germline V gene lookup returns CDR1 MDHEN and CDR2 SYDVKM.

The chain is built from TRBV10-3 and TRBJ1-1, with TRBD1 as a possible D gene (5 bases). Germline values: CDR1 ENHRY, CDR2 SYGVKD. This CDR3 is 13 amino acids long. With 7 bases removed from V and 0 bases from J, the gap between germline ends came to 9 bases. The CDR3 region has the DNA TGTGCCATCACAGTACAGGTGAACACTGAAGCTTTCTTT. Translation gives CAITVQVNTEAFF.